This T cell receptor beta chain is from a study of T cell responses to AZD1222 COVID-19 vaccine. Produced via immunoSEQ multiplex PCR; TCRdb's table is partial and in-frame only. There are roughly 53,000 clones in the sample; 85% to 90% occur only once, and 15% to 20% lies in the top ten. J was trimmed by 2 bases and V by 6 bases; bases with no gene match: 5. The CDR3 extends over 13 amino acids. Germline loops: CDR1 SQVTM, CDR2 ANQGSEA. Worth noting for this clone: No antigen is known for it.

General study points: Clonal diversity was possibly underestimated, and white British individuals and females predominated among donors. After two AZD1222 doses, spike-specific TCR breadth and depth rose versus day 0. Regions 160-218 and 743-854 dominated among vaccine-associated CD4 TCRs spanning spike. It was only five to seven AZD1222 recipients who were seropositive at baseline.

The chain has TRBV29-1 and TRBJ1-2, with 8 bases fitting TRBD1. The TCR sequence derives from an adult in good health. The sample here was peripheral blood, taken on day 0 of MenACWY control vaccination. The CDR3 DNA sequence: TGCAGCGTACCCGGACAGGGAAACTATGGCTACACCTTC. Amino acids: CSVPGQGNYGYTF.